This T cell receptor (beta chain) was captured in a study of identical twins. The V gene's germline CDR1 is SGHTA and CDR2 FQGNSA. J gave up 4 bases and V 5 bases, and 8 bases lay outside the gene matches. This CDR3 has 16 amino acids. Worth noting for this clonotype: Its antigen is currently unknown.

MiXCR was run by TCRdb on the 5' RACE reads, yielding one entry per CDR3 protein. The sample shows about 260,000 distinct CDR3 sequences, around 7% of them seen only once. General study points: Sequences that were out-of-frame, alpha and twin-shared displayed an excess of low generation probability.

This sample was shared with a second study, whose subject was yellow fever vaccine responses in identical twins.

The sequenced sample consisted of memory (CD45RO+) T cells sorted from blood. The chain has TRBV7-2 and TRBJ2-4, with 10 bases lining up with TRBD1. The receptor was isolated from a woman under 30 in good health. CDR3 in amino acids: CASSRRTGGNKNIQYF. CDR3 nucleotides: TGTGCCAGCAGCCGCCGGACAGGGGGTAATAAAAACATTCAGTACTTC. The variable domain in full, with the rest retrieved from reference TRBV7-2 and TRBJ2-4, is GAGVSQSPSNKVTEKGKDVELRCDPISGHTALYWYRQSLGQGLEFLIYFQGNSAPDKSGLPSDRFSAERTGGSVSTLTIQRTQQEDSAVYLCASSRRTGGNKNIQYFGAGTRLSVL.